This T cell receptor (beta chain) was captured by sequencing in a study of T cells after yellow fever vaccination (dated 2019 in TCRdb). Regarding the research as a whole: Libraries from fractions with low cell numbers were prepared with the SMART-Seq v4 Ultra Low Input RNA kit. To follow T-cell clones before and after both primary and booster YFV17D yellow fever vaccination, bulk TCR alpha and beta repertoires underwent longitudinal sequencing. The cohort comprised two healthy male donors, one aged 18 to 30 and one aged 30 to 40 years. Bulk PBMC replicates and cell subsets were isolated from blood drawn at multiple timepoints before and after both primary and secondary immunization.

General study outcomes and caveats: Computational filtering was required because FACS-sorted repertoires could contain abundant contaminating clonotypes from the bulk population. A small fraction of clonotypes showed up in both the CD4 and CD8 compartments, probably as a result of convergent recombination. Compared with the primary T-cell response, the secondary T-cell response was weaker but faster, peaking on day 5 rather than day 15. Most clones expanded after primary vaccination (approximately 95% of CD4 and approximately 90% of CD8) were re-detected after the booster, suggesting that broad memory maintenance occurred. The study included only a couple of donors, which limits how far the findings can be generalized.

Spanning cysteine to phenylalanine, the CDR3 consists of 13 amino acids. Of all the DNA, just the CDR3 is kept, 39 bases in frame from base 1. The germline V gene (reference sequence) gives CDR1 as DFQATT and CDR2 as SNEGSKA. V lost 1 base and J lost 5 bases, and the count of bases not matched to a germline gene is 2. The instrument given in TCRdb is Illumina NovaSeq 6000. TCR cDNA was synthesized by 5'RACE template switching, through which a universal primer site and unique molecular identifiers were introduced. Priming of cDNA synthesis was performed from both the TCR alpha and TCR beta constant segments. Library amplification involved two PCR steps, and the second step added sample barcodes and sequencing adapters. Sequencing of libraries was performed on Illumina HiSeq 2500 (2x100 bp) or NovaSeq (2x150 bp). In the authors' own workflow: Demultiplexing of reads and collapsing into UMI consensus sequences were performed with MIGEC, and V(D)J alignment was carried out with MiXCR. Vaccine-responding clonotypes were defined with edgeR using replicate PBMC samples, requiring FDR below 0.01 and a log2 fold change above 5 up to day 15. Bulk clonotypes were assigned CD4 or CD8 identity according to which sequenced CD4 or CD8 repertoire held them at higher abundance. TCRdb's own reprocessing of the public reads used fastp at Q25 and MiXCR and kept productive beta chains. Merged by CDR3 protein, the rows form single entries marked with the most common genes and DNA. The V and J calls come from TCRdb's annotation, not from the publication. In all, the sample holds about 320,000 distinct CDR3 sequences, and about 10% of those were seen once. The ten most abundant clones make up about 3.3% of the sample.

This sample's treatment or condition label indicates: live attenuated yellow fever vaccine strain. A standard Ficoll-Paque protocol was used to isolate PBMCs from peripheral blood. Dynabeads CD4 and CD8 positive selection kits were used to isolate CD4 and CD8 T-cell fractions. TriZol was used to extract RNA from bulk PBMCs, from CD4 and CD8 fractions, and from dextramer-positive and dextramer-negative fractions. This clonotype was observed a handful of times. Its target antigen remains unknown. No base quality values were provided; no much bigger clone lies one nucleotide off. This TCR derives from a man younger than 30 who received the YFV17D yellow fever vaccine. The source was CD4+ T cells sorted from PBMCs, collected 45 days after the yellow fever booster vaccination. The rearrangement combines TRBV20-1 with TRBJ2-5; 9 middle bases align to TRBD1. The CDR3 region: CSARGTGDETQYF. Here is the DNA: TGCAGTGCTAGAGGGACAGGGGATGAGACCCAGTACTTC.